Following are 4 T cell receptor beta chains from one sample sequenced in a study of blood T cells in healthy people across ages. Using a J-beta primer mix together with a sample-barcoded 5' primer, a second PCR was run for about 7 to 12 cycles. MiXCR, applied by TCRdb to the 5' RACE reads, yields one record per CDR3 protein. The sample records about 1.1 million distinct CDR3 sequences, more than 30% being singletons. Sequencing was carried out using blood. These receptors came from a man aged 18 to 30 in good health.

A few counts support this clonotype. The CDR3 here is CSVDSLNYGYTF. The CDR3 nucleotides are TGCAGCGTTGACAGCCTCAACTATGGCTACACCTTC. The chain combines TRBV29-1 with TRBJ1-2; no clear D gene. Germline V gives CDR1 SQVTM, CDR2 ANQGSEA. Trimming shortened V by 3 bases and J by 2 bases, and 7 bases separated the two germline ends. This CDR3 is built from 12 residues. Complete variable domain (other parts from reference TRBV29-1 and TRBJ1-2): SAVISQKPSRDICQRGTSLTIQCQVDSQVTMMFWYRQQPGQSLTLIATANQGSEATYESGFVIDKFPISRPNLTFSTLTVSNMSPEDSSIYLCSVDSLNYGYTFGSGTRLTVV.

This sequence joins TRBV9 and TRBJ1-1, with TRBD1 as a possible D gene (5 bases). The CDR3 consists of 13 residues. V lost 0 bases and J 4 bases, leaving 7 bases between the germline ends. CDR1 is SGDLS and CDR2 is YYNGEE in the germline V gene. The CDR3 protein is CASSVGDLTEAFF. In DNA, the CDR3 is TGTGCCAGCAGCGTAGGGGACCTCACTGAAGCTTTCTTT.

This CDR3 reads CASRGPRDQPQHF. CDR3 bases: TGTGCCAGCAGGGGACCCCGAGATCAGCCCCAGCATTTT. The chain joins TRBV2 to TRBJ1-5; TRBD1 is a possible D gene (5 bases). Deletions cut 6 bases from V and 5 bases from J, with 11 bases between. The CDR3 extends over 13 amino acids. Germline CDR1 and CDR2: SNHLY and FYNNEI.

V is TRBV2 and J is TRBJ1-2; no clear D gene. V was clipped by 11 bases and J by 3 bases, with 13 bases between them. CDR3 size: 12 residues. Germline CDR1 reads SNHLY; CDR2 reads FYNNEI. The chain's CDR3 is CAGKRSDYGYTF. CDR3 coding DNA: TGTGCCGGCAAGCGTTCGGACTATGGCTACACCTTC.